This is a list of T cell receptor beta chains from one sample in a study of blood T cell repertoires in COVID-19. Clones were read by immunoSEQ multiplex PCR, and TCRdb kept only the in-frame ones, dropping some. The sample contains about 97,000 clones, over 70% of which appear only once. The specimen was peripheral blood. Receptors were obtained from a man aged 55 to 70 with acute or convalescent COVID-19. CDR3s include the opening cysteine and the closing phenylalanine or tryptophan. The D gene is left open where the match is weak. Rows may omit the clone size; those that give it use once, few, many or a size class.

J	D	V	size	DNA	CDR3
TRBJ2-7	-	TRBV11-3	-	TGTGCCAGCAGCTTAGGGCTGCGGTCCTACGAGCAGTACTTC	CASSLGLRSYEQYF
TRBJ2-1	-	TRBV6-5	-	TGTGCCAGCACCCAGACAGGTGAGCAGTTCTTC	CASTQTGEQFF
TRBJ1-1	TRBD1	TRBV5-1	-	TGCGCCAGCAGCTCGGGAACAGGGGGAACTGAAGCTTTCTTT	CASSSGTGGTEAFF
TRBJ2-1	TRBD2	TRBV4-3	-	TGCGCCAGCAGCCAGGGACTAGCGGGTCCCTACAATGAGCAGTTCTTC	CASSQGLAGPYNEQFF
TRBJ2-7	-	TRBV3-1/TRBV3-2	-	TGTGCCAGCAGCCAAGACCCTAGTGGTAATAGCGGAACCTACGAGCAGTACTTC	CASSQDPSGNSGTYEQYF
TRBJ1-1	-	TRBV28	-	TGTGCCAGCAGTTTCCCGGGACTTGGCACTGAAGCTTTCTTT	CASSFPGLGTEAFF
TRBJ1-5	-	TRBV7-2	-	TGTGCCAGCAGCTTAGAACAGGGATATAGCAATCAGCCCCAGCATTTT	CASSLEQGYSNQPQHF
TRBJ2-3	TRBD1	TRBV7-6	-	TGTGCCAGCAGCTTATTGGGACAGGGGGTTTCTCCGCAGTATTTT	CASSLLGQGVSPQYF
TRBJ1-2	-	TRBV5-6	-	TGTGCCAGCAGCTTACACCCTTCAGGGCTCCATGGCTACACCTTC	CASSLHPSGLHGYTF
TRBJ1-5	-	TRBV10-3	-	TGTGCCATCAGTGGAGGGACACCCTATCAGCCCCAGCATTTT	CAISGGTPYQPQHF
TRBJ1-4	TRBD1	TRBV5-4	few	TGTGCCAGCAGCTTCCCCCAGGGGGTGGGTAATGAAAAACTGTTTTTT	CASSFPQGVGNEKLFF
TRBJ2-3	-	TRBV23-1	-	TGCGCCAGCACCCTAGGGACAGGATACAAGGAAGGGGGCGGGAGGGTAACAGATACGCAGTATTTT	CASTLGTGYKEGGGRVTDTQYF
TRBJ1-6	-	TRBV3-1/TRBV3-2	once	TGTGCCAGCAGCCTCCCTGGGGGCGATTCACCCCTCCACTTT	CASSLPGGDSPLHF
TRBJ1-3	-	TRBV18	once	TGTGCCAGCTCACCAGGGGCAACTGGAAACACCATATATTTT	CASSPGATGNTIYF
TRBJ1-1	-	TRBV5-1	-	TGCGCCAGCAGCGCGACGACAGGGAACACTGAAGCTTTCTTT	CASSATTGNTEAFF
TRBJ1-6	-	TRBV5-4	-	TGTGCCAGCAGCTTCCCGGGTAGCGAGTTGAGGCCCCTCCACTTT	CASSFPGSELRPLHF
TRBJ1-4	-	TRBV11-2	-	TGTGCCAGCAGCTTAGGGGCAGTGGCTAATGAAAAACTGTTTTTT	CASSLGAVANEKLFF
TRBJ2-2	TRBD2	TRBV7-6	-	TGTGCCAGCAGCAAACTAGCGGGGGGGGACACCGGGGAGCTGTTTTTT	CASSKLAGGDTGELFF
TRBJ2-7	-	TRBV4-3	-	TGCGCCAGCAGCCAAGAACAGAACTCCTACGAGCAGTACTTC	CASSQEQNSYEQYF
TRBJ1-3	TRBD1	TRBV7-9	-	TGTGCCAGCAGACCCGGACAGGCTGGAAACACCATATATTTT	CASRPGQAGNTIYF
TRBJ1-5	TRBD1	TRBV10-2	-	TGCGCCAGCAGTGATTACGGACAGGGGGCCGATCAGCCCCAGCATTTT	CASSDYGQGADQPQHF
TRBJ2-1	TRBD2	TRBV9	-	TGTGCCAGCAGCCCCAGGCTAGCGGAGATGAATGAGCAGTTCTTC	CASSPRLAEMNEQFF
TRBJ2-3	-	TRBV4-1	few	TGCGCCAGCAGCCAAGACGGTTCCGTAACAGATACGCAGTATTTT	CASSQDGSVTDTQYF
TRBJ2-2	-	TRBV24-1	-	TGTGCCACCGGGGCTTTAACGAACACCGGGGAGCTGTTTTTT	CATGALTNTGELFF
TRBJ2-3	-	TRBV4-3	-	TGCGCCAGCAGCCAAGATCGTGTAGGAGGCGGGGATACGCAGTATTTT	CASSQDRVGGGDTQYF
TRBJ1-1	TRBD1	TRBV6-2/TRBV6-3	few	TGTGCCAGCAGTTGGGGACGGACAGGAGACACTGAAGCTTTCTTT	CASSWGRTGDTEAFF
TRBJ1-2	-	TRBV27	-	TGTGCCAGCAGTTTTGGGGGGAACTATGGCTACACCTTC	CASSFGGNYGYTF
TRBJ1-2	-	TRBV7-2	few	TGTGCCAGCAGCTTAGGATGGGGGGATTTCAGCGATGGCTACACCTTC	CASSLGWGDFSDGYTF
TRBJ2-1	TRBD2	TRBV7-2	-	TGTGCCAGCAGCTTTCCCAATCAAGCGGGACTAGCGTCTTACAATGAGCAGTTCTTC	CASSFPNQAGLASYNEQFF
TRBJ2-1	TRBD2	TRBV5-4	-	TGTGCCAGCAGGCGCCCTAGCGGAGACAATGAGCAGTTCTTC	CASRRPSGDNEQFF
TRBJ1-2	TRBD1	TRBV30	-	TGTGCCTGGGACTTGGACAGGTGGGAGGACGGCTACACCTTC	CAWDLDRWEDGYTF
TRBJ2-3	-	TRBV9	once	TGTGCCAGCAGCGCGCAGGGGAGGGCAGATACGCAGTATTTT	CASSAQGRADTQYF
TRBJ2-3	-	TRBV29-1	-	TGCAGCGTTGCCAGGGGTGTGCCAGATACGCAGTATTTT	CSVARGVPDTQYF
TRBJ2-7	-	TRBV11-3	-	TGTGCCAGCAGCACAAGACAGAAGTCCTACGAGCAGTACTTC	CASSTRQKSYEQYF
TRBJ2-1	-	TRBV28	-	TGTGCCAGCACGGGTAACAATGAGCAGTTCTTC	CASTGNNEQFF
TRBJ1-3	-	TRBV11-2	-	TGTGCCAGCAGCCTACAGGACTCTGGAAACACCATATATTTT	CASSLQDSGNTIYF
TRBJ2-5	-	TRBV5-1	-	TGCGCCAGCAGCTTGGATATCGCTAGCGGAGGGGGAGAGACCCAGTACTTC	CASSLDIASGGGETQYF
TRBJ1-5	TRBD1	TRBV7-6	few	TGTGCCAGCAGTCCTCGCCCAGGGGGGGACAGGGTGTTTCAGCCCCAGCATTTT	CASSPRPGGDRVFQPQHF
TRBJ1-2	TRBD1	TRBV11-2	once	TGTGCCAGCAACCCTTACAGGGGGGTGAACTATGGCTACACCTTC	CASNPYRGVNYGYTF
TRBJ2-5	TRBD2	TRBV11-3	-	TGTGCCAGCAGCCCCCCGAGTACTAGCGTCTGGGAGACCCAGTACTTC	CASSPPSTSVWETQYF
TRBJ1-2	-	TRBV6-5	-	TGTGCCAGCAGGAGAGACGGCTGGGGAGGCGGCTACACCTTC	CASRRDGWGGGYTF
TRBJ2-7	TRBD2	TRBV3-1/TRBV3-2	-	TGTGCCAGCAGCCTAGTGACTAGCGGGAGGGCCTACGAGCAGTACTTC	CASSLVTSGRAYEQYF
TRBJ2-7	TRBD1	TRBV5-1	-	TGCGCCAGCAGACAAGGACAGGGCTACGAGCAGTACTTC	CASRQGQGYEQYF
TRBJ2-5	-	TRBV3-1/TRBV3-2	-	TGTGCCAGCAGCCGGAACAGAGAGACCCAGTACTTC	CASSRNRETQYF
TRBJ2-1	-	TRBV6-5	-	TGTGCCAGCAGTTACGGAGTCACTCCCAAGGATGAGCAGTTCTTC	CASSYGVTPKDEQFF
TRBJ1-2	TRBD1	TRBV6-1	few	TGTGCCAGCAGTGAATTACCGACAGGGTTTGGTGGCTACACCTTC	CASSELPTGFGGYTF
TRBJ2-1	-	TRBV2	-	TGTGCCAGCAGTGTAGAGGAGGTTGAGCAGTTCTTC	CASSVEEVEQFF
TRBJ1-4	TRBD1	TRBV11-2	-	TGTGCCAGCAGCTTAATTGGGACAGGGGGGGAAAAACTGTTTTTT	CASSLIGTGGEKLFF
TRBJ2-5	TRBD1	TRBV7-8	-	TGTGCCAGCAGCTTAGATCGACAGGGTGAAGAGACCCAGTACTTC	CASSLDRQGEETQYF
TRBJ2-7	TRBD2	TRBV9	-	TGTGCCAGCAGCGTAGGGGGGACTAGTACATACGAGCAGTACTTC	CASSVGGTSTYEQYF
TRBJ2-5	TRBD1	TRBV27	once	TGTGCCAGCAGTTTAACCCCACGACAGGGAGAGACCCAGTACTTC	CASSLTPRQGETQYF
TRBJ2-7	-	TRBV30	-	TGTGCCTGGAGTGGAACCGCGTCCTACGAGCAGTACTTC	CAWSGTASYEQYF